Listed below are T cell receptor beta chains from one sample, sequenced in a study of Ad26.COV2.S vaccination and SARS-CoV-2 variants. Sequencing was performed with immunoSEQ multiplex PCR; in TCRdb, only in-frame clones are kept and a portion is missing. The top ten clones hold under 2% of a sample with about 500,000 clones, 80% to 90% of them seen once. The sample here was peripheral blood, taken in a trial of Ad26.COV2.S vaccine versus placebo. The receptors derive from a person aged 18 to 59 who received the Ad26.COV2.S COVID-19 vaccine or a placebo. Each CDR3 is given with its conserved first and last residue. The D gene is left open where the match is weak. Clone size, where shown, is once, few, many, or a class for clones that have expanded.

V gene	clone size	J gene	D gene	CDR3 DNA	CDR3 protein
TRBV4-3	.	TRBJ1-1	.	TGCGCCAGCAGCCGGACCGACTTACCAGGGGCCTCCTTAGAAGAAGCTTTCTTT	CASSRTDLPGASLEEAFF
TRBV7-2	.	TRBJ2-3	.	TGTGCCAGCAGCTTAGCGACTTTCACAGATACGCAGTATTTT	CASSLATFTDTQYF
TRBV15	few	TRBJ2-6	.	TGTGCCACCAGCAGGACGGTCTCTGGGGCCAACGTCCTGACTTTC	CATSRTVSGANVLTF
TRBV19	.	TRBJ1-1	.	TGTGCCAGTAGTATATGGGACGACCCAGTGAACACTGAAGCTTTCTTT	CASSIWDDPVNTEAFF
TRBV28	.	TRBJ1-5	.	TGTGCCAGCAGTTTTGGTATGAATCAGCCCCAGCATTTT	CASSFGMNQPQHF
TRBV7-2	.	TRBJ2-4	.	TGTGCCAGCAGCTTAGAGGGCACGGCCTTGGAAAACATTCAGTACTTC	CASSLEGTALENIQYF
TRBV27	.	TRBJ2-7	TRBD2	TGTGCCAGCAGCTTGGGACTAGCCTTCTACGAGCAGTACTTC	CASSLGLAFYEQYF
TRBV2	.	TRBJ2-2	.	TGTGCCAGCGTGCAGGGCCCAAACACCGGGGAGCTGTTTTTT	CASVQGPNTGELFF
TRBV18	once	TRBJ2-5	.	TGTGCCAGCTCACAACGCGGGGCTTCCCAAGAGACCCAGTACTTC	CASSQRGASQETQYF
TRBV13	.	TRBJ1-4	TRBD1	TGTGCCAGCAGCGCAAGACAGGGGTCGACTAATGAAAAACTGTTTTTT	CASSARQGSTNEKLFF
TRBV7-9	.	TRBJ2-7	.	TGTGCCAGCAGCTTAGCTAGCTTGGAGCAGTACTTC	CASSLASLEQYF
TRBV6-6	.	TRBJ2-2	TRBD2	TGTGCCAGCAGCTTGACTAGCGGGAGTGCCACCGGGGAGCTGTTTTTT	CASSLTSGSATGELFF
TRBV4-1	.	TRBJ1-3	TRBD1	TGCGCCAGCAGCCAAGGAGCCAGGGGGCGCCGTGGAAACACCATATATTTT	CASSQGARGRRGNTIYF
TRBV29-1	.	TRBJ2-3	.	TGCAGCGTTGTTTCCTTGGGGGCAGATACGCAGTATTTT	CSVVSLGADTQYF
TRBV5-1	.	TRBJ2-7	.	TGCGCCAGCAGCGGGAGGACTGGCCCCTACGAGCAGTACTTC	CASSGRTGPYEQYF
TRBV18	once	TRBJ1-1	.	TGTGCCAGCTCACCACCGGTGGGTACTGAAGCTTTCTTT	CASSPPVGTEAFF
TRBV28	.	TRBJ1-1	.	TGTGCCAGCAGTCCCGCCCGAGGGGGAGGGAACACTGAAGCTTTCTTT	CASSPARGGGNTEAFF
TRBV5-8	.	TRBJ1-1	TRBD1	TGTGCCAGCAGCTCCGGGACAGATTACTTGAACACTGAAGCTTTCTTT	CASSSGTDYLNTEAFF
TRBV6-6	.	TRBJ2-7	TRBD1	TGTGCCAGCAGTTACTCGAGCGGGACAGGGGTCTACGAGCAGTACTTC	CASSYSSGTGVYEQYF
TRBV5-1	.	TRBJ1-5	.	TGCGCCAGCAGCCCCGGGGGGACCGGCAATCAGCCCCAGCATTTT	CASSPGGTGNQPQHF
TRBV6-1	.	TRBJ1-2	.	TGTGCCAGCAGTGAATTAGGGCGGACGCTTGGCTATGGCTACACCTTC	CASSELGRTLGYGYTF
TRBV28	.	TRBJ2-7	.	TGTGCCAGTTGCCCTCTAGGGGTCCACGAGCAGTACTTC	CASCPLGVHEQYF
TRBV6-1	.	TRBJ2-1	TRBD2	TGTGCCAGCAGTGAAGAGGGTCTAGCGGGAAATGAGCAGTTCTTC	CASSEEGLAGNEQFF